These 21 T cell receptor beta chains were all obtained from the same sample, sequenced in a study of T cell changes during pregnancy in multiple sclerosis. Only in-frame clones appear in the TCRdb table, and some are missing; sequencing was by immunoSEQ multiplex PCR. The top ten clones hold less than 3.5% of a sample with tens of thousands of clones, about 90% of them seen once. The sample was peripheral blood, taken in the third trimester of pregnancy. All receptors derive from a female donor in good health, enrolled as a control in a pregnancy study.

J is TRBJ2-3 and V is TRBV27; 10 bases align to TRBD1. CDR3 length equals 17 residues. The germline V gene has CDR1 MNHEY and CDR2 SMNVEV (reference sequence). V shed 4 bases and J 5 bases; nucleotides not matched to a gene: 12. CDR3 nucleotide sequence: TGTGCCAGCAGTTCCCCCGGGACGACAGGGGGCTTAGATACGCAGTATTTT. Translating it yields CASSSPGTTGGLDTQYF.

This clone showed up just once. The chain has TRBV9 and TRBJ2-1; the match to TRBD2 covers 10 bases. The germline V gene has CDR1 SGDLS and CDR2 YYNGEE. This CDR3 comprises 15 residues. V lost 3 bases to trimming and J lost 0 bases; unmatched junction nucleotides: 0. The CDR3 loop is CASSASGSSYNEQFF. In nucleotides, the CDR3 is TGTGCCAGCAGCGCTAGCGGGAGCTCCTACAATGAGCAGTTCTTC.

J is TRBJ2-2 and V is TRBV7-2, with TRBD2 matching over 11 bases. In germline, CDR1 is SGHTA, CDR2 FQGNSA. The CDR3 length is 17 residues. The trim removed 0 bases at V and 7 bases at J, leaving 7 bases unmatched. The CDR3 protein is CASSLAGSGGVVGELFF. The CDR3 DNA reads as TGTGCCAGCAGCTTAGCGGGTAGCGGGGGGGTCGTCGGGGAGCTGTTTTTT.

The chain couples TRBV6-6 to TRBJ2-1, with 8 nucleotides matching TRBD2. The trim removed 5 bases at V and 9 bases at J, leaving 12 bases unmatched. Germline V gene data show CDR1 as MNHNY and CDR2 as SVGAGI (reference sequence). There are 15 residues in the CDR3. As DNA, the CDR3 is TGTGCCAGCAGTACCCTGGACGGGGGGGCCGTTGAGCAGTTCTTC. This translates into CASSTLDGGAVEQFF.

The chain carries TRBV4-3 and TRBJ2-7; TRBD2 might be the D (5 bases). The length of the CDR3 is 13 residues. Germline lookup yields CDR1 LGHNA and CDR2 YSLEER. Deletions cut 0 bases from V and 4 bases from J, with 7 bases between. CDR3 bases: TGCGCCAGCAGCCAAGACGGGGAATACGAGCAGTACTTC. This gives the protein CASSQDGEYEQYF.

The chain is built from TRBV10-2 and TRBJ2-1; 9 bases are shared with TRBD2. CDR1 and CDR2 from the germline V gene are WSHSY and SAAADI. The CDR3 runs to 14 residues. Germline trimming cut 5 bases from V and 7 bases from J; bases unmatched to any gene: 6. The CDR3 sequence: CASSLAGAGNEQFF. The CDR3 nucleotides read TGCGCCAGCAGTTTAGCGGGAGCGGGAAATGAGCAGTTCTTC.

This chain uses TRBV11-3 with TRBJ2-7, with unresolved D. Trimming left V 3 bases short and J 3 bases short, with 12 bases between. The CDR3 covers 14 residues. Germline V lookup: CDR1 SGHNT, CDR2 YENEEA. The CDR3 protein is CASSFGGPNYEQYF. The CDR3 DNA sequence: TGTGCCAGCAGCTTTGGTGGGCCGAACTACGAGCAGTACTTC.

There are many counts of this clone. This chain joins TRBV18 and TRBJ2-5; D is ambiguous. This CDR3 has 14 amino acids. CDR1 and CDR2 from the germline V gene are KGHSH and LQKENI. V gave up 2 bases and J gave up 6 bases, with 13 bases separating them. CDR3 bases: TGTGCCAGCTCACCATCCGCAGGCTTACAGACCCAGTACTTC. As protein: CASSPSAGLQTQYF. The full variable domain, its missing parts supplied by reference TRBV18 and TRBJ2-5, is NAGVMQNPRHLVRRRGQEARLRCSPMKGHSHVYWYRQLPEEGLKFMVYLQKENIIDESGMPKERFSAEFPKEGPSILRIQQVVRGDSAAYFCASSPSAGLQTQYFGPGTRLLVL.

The chain couples TRBV18 to TRBJ1-2, with D hard to call. The CDR3 totals 16 residues. V lost 1 base and J 7 bases, leaving 19 bases between the germline ends. The V gene's germline CDR1 is KGHSH and CDR2 LQKENI. The CDR3 is CASSPRAGYEEVGYTF. In DNA form, the CDR3 reads TGTGCCAGCTCACCACGAGCAGGTTATGAGGAGGTTGGCTACACCTTC.

The genes are TRBV9 and TRBJ1-2; the D gene is possibly TRBD1 (5 bases). The V end was cut by 0 bases, the J end by 4 bases, with 13 bases between. Germline V CDR1 and CDR2: SGDLS, YYNGEE. The CDR3 covers 15 residues. The CDR3 bases are TGTGCCAGCAGCGTAGCGGCAGGGCTGGGCTATGGCTACACCTTC. Translation gives CASSVAAGLGYGYTF.

V usage is TRBV5-6 and J usage is TRBJ1-1; D ambiguous. V dropped 6 bases and J dropped 3 bases, with 18 bases sitting between them. The CDR3 is 15 residues long. The V gene's germline CDR1 is SGHDT and CDR2 YYEEEE. CDR3 in amino acids: CASTPLRSSYTEAFF. The CDR3 DNA reads as TGTGCCAGCACTCCATTGAGGTCGTCCTACACTGAAGCTTTCTTT.

The CDR3 nucleotides read TGTGCCAGCAGCAAAGTAGAATCTACTGAAAAACTGTTTTTT. Protein product: CASSKVESTEKLFF. The rearrangement links TRBV21-1 to TRBJ1-4. TRBV21-1 counts as a pseudogene. The length of the CDR3 is 14 residues.

This clone came up once. The gene calls are TRBV2 and TRBJ2-4; no clear D gene. There are 15 residues in the CDR3. CDR1 and CDR2 (germline): SNHLY, FYNNEI. V lost 4 bases and J lost 0, with 10 bases in between. The CDR3 nucleotides read TGTGCCAGCAGTGCCCAGACAATAGCCAAAAACATTCAGTACTTC. Protein product: CASSAQTIAKNIQYF.

In the case of this clone: The same CDR3 can be traced to other DNA sequences in this sample. The J gene is TRBJ1-1, the V gene TRBV5-1; D remains ambiguous. Germline CDR1 and CDR2: SGHRS and YFSETQ. Between the trimmed V and J ends, which lost 0 bases and 1 base, there was a span of 4 bases. CDR3 size: 13 residues. The CDR3 coding sequence is TGCGCCAGCAGCTTGGATAGGAACACTGAAGCTTTCTTT. Its translation is CASSLDRNTEAFF.

The V and J genes are TRBV18 and TRBJ1-5, with 7 bases lining up with TRBD1. CDR3 length: 16 amino acids. Trimming took 3 bases from V and 0 from J; bases not matched to a gene: 5. Looked up from germline, CDR1 is KGHSH and CDR2 is LQKENI. CDR3 region: CASSPGQLYSNQPQHF. The CDR3 DNA sequence: TGTGCCAGCTCACCGGGACAGTTGTATAGCAATCAGCCCCAGCATTTT.

The chain is built from TRBV18 and TRBJ2-1; 7 nucleotides align to TRBD1. This CDR3 is 15 amino acids long. Trimming removed 6 bases from V and 4 bases from J; junction bases left unmatched: 9. From germline, CDR1 is KGHSH and CDR2 LQKENI. CDR3 region: CASSRSTGTYNEQFF. Here the CDR3 DNA reads TGTGCCAGCTCCCGATCGACAGGGACGTACAATGAGCAGTTCTTC.

The V and J genes are TRBV7-3 and TRBJ2-7, with 7 positions matching TRBD1. This CDR3 is built from 14 residues. Germline lookup yields CDR1 SGHTA and CDR2 FQGTGA. After removal of 5 bases from V and 5 bases from J, the junction contained 9 bases not matched to a gene. For the CDR3, the DNA is TGTGCCAGCAGCCCCCAGGGGGTTAACAACGAGCAGTACTTC. Translation gives CASSPQGVNNEQYF.

This sequence joins TRBV6-1 and TRBJ1-2; TRBD1 is a possible D gene (5 bases). The CDR3 runs to 15 residues. From germline, CDR1 is MNHNS and CDR2 SASEGT. The V and J ends lost 4 bases and 2 bases respectively, with 14 bases between them. The CDR3 spells CASSGGDGRNYGYTF. The CDR3 DNA reads as TGTGCCAGCAGTGGGGGGGACGGGAGAAACTATGGCTACACCTTC.

The chain carries TRBV9 and TRBJ2-2; 7 bases agree with TRBD2. V trimming: 2 bases; J trimming: 1 base; junction bases outside the gene matches: 2. The CDR3 totals 15 residues. CDR1 is SGDLS, CDR2 YYNGEE, per germline. The CDR3 reads CASSVVAGNTGELFF. DNA for the CDR3: TGTGCCAGCAGCGTGGTAGCGGGGAACACCGGGGAGCTGTTTTTT. Full variable domain (missing parts from reference TRBV9 and TRBJ2-2): DSGVTQTPKHLITATGQRVTLRCSPRSGDLSVYWYQQSLDQGLQFLIQYYNGEERAKGNILERFSAQQFPDLHSELNLSSLELGDSALYFCASSVVAGNTGELFFGEGSRLTVL.

This chain joins TRBV25-1 and TRBJ2-1, with 13 bases matching TRBD2. In germline, CDR1 is MGHDK, CDR2 SYGVNS. V lost 7 bases, J lost 6 bases, and 6 bases stayed unmatched. The CDR3 runs 15 residues. The CDR3 here is CASTRTSGRANEQFF. The DNA for the CDR3 is TGTGCCAGCACCCGCACTAGCGGGAGGGCCAATGAGCAGTTCTTC.

The chain recombines TRBV7-2 with TRBJ2-3; 9 bases match TRBD2. Per germline, CDR1 SGHTA and CDR2 FQGNSA. Trimming took 5 bases from V and 3 from J; bases not matched to a gene: 3. The CDR3 is 14 amino acids. The CDR3 reads CASSLSGRTDTQYF. The DNA of the CDR3 is TGTGCCAGCAGCCTTAGCGGGAGAACAGATACGCAGTATTTT.